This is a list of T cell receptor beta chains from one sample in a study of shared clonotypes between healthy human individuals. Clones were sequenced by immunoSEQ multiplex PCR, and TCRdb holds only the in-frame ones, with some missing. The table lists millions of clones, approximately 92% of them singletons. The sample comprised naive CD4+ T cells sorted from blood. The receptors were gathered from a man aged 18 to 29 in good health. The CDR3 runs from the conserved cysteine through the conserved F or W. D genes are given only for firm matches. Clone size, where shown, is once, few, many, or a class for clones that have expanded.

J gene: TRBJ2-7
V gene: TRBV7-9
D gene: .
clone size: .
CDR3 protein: CASSQMDTLRYF
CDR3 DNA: TGTGCCAGCAGCCAGATGGACACCTTGAGGTACTTC

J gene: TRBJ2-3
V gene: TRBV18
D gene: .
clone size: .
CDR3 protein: CASSPGTVPDTQYF
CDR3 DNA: TGTGCCAGCTCACCCGGGACTGTTCCAGATACGCAGTATTTT

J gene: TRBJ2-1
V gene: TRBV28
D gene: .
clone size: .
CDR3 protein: CASSLEAPSNEQFF
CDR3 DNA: TGTGCCAGCAGTTTAGAGGCCCCTTCCAATGAGCAGTTCTTC

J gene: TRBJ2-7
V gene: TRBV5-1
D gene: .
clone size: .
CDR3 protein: CASSLTPSIGNYEQYF
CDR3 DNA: TGCGCCAGCAGCTTAACACCATCCATCGGGAACTACGAGCAGTACTTC

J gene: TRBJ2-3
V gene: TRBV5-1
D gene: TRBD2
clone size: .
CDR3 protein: CASSPVGAGASTDTQYF
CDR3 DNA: TGCGCCAGCAGCCCCGTAGGAGCGGGAGCTAGCACAGATACGCAGTATTTT

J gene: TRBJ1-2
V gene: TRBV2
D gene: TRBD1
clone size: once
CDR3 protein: CASRTGRLDGYTF
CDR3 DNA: TGTGCCAGCAGGACAGGGAGATTGGATGGCTACACCTTC

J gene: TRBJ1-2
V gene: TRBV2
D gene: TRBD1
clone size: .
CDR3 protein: CASSELAGGTGYTF
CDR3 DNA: TGTGCCAGCAGTGAACTGGCAGGGGGCACCGGCTACACCTTC

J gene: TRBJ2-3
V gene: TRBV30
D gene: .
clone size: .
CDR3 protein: CAWSEGRLINTQYF
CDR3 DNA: TGTGCCTGGAGTGAGGGACGGCTCATAAATACGCAGTATTTT

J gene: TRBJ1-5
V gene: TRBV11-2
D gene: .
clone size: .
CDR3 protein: CASSLGTVNQPQHF
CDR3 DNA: TGTGCCAGCAGCTTAGGGACGGTGAATCAGCCCCAGCATTTT

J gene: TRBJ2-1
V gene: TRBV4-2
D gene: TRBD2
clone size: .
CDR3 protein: CASSQELAGAYNEQFF
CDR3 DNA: TGTGCCAGCAGCCAAGAGCTAGCGGGGGCATACAATGAGCAGTTCTTC

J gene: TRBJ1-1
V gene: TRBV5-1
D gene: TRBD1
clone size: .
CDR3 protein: CASSPGQGRIGTEAFF
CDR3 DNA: TGCGCCAGCAGCCCGGGACAGGGGCGGATTGGTACTGAAGCTTTCTTT

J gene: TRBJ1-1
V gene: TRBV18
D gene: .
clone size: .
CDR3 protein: CASSSGGMNTEAFF
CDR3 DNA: TGTGCCAGCTCTTCAGGCGGAATGAACACTGAAGCTTTCTTT

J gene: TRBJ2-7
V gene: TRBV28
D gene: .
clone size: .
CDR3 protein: CASSLQGPPYEQYF
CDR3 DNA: TGTGCCAGCAGTTTACAGGGGCCACCCTACGAGCAGTACTTC

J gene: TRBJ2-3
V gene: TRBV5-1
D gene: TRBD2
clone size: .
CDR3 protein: CASSLGAGFYTDTQYF
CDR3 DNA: TGCGCCAGCAGCTTAGGAGCGGGGTTTTACACAGATACGCAGTATTTT